The 10 T cell receptor beta chains in this list originate from one sample, sequenced in a study of tumor and adjacent non-tumor tissue in lung cancer (dated by TCRdb to 2016 to 2019). The library came from multiplex PCR. Instrument used: Illumina HiSeq 2500. TCRbeta libraries were built by three rounds of nested PCR using primers (Table S4), following protocols modified from ARM-PCR. TCRdb itself trimmed the public reads at Q25 with fastp, ran MiXCR and retained productive beta chains. A single entry per CDR3 protein holds the most common genes and DNA from its merged rows. In this sample the table shows 200,000 to 250,000 distinct CDR3 sequences, roughly 70% of which occur a single time. Of the sample, around 25% falls within the top ten clones. Bulk unsorted tissue served as the source for RNA extraction, and RNA quality was assessed using a NanoDrop ND-1000 and an Agilent 2100. Sequencing was performed on lung tumor tissue. The receptors stem from a man between 60 and 75 years old with non-small cell lung cancer.

CDR3 bases: TGTGCCAGCAGCCCGCTGACATGGGGGGTCGGGGAGCTGTTTTTT. Translated, it gives CASSPLTWGVGELFF. The chain joins TRBV7-3 to TRBJ2-2; D is possibly TRBD2 (6 bases). Germline CDR1 reads SGHTA; CDR2 reads FQGTGA. The ends were cut back, 5 bases at V and 7 bases at J, with 17 bases in the middle. The CDR3 has 15 residues.

Comments on this clonotype: One junction end disagrees with the germline gene, perhaps due to a read error. The rearrangement links TRBV20-1 to TRBJ2-4; tentatively, D is TRBD2 (5 bases). The CDR3 loop spans 13 amino acids. CDR1 is DFQATT and CDR2 is SNEGSKA in the germline V gene (reference sequence). For the CDR3, the DNA is TGCAGTGGCCATAGAGAGGAGGTAAACATTCTGTACTTC. Translating it yields CSGHREEVNILYF.

This clonotype occurred a few times. Possible read error: a much larger clone is one base away. The gene calls are TRBV20-1 and TRBJ1-2; TRBD1 is a possible D gene (5 bases). This CDR3 is 14 amino acids long. CDR1 and CDR2 from the germline V gene are DFQATT and SNEGSKA (reference sequence). CDR3 protein: CSASPMTVNCGYTF. CDR3 sequence (DNA): TGCAGTGCTAGCCCTATGACAGTTAACTGTGGCTACACCTTC.

About this clonotype itself: The junction departs from germline at one end; a sequencing error may be responsible. The genes are TRBV29-1 and TRBJ2-7; perhaps TRBD2 as D (5 bases). Germline CDR1 is SQVTM and CDR2 is ANQGSEA. The CDR3 totals 12 residues. CDR3 amino acids: CSVEGSCHEQYF. The CDR3 DNA reads TGTAGCGTTGAAGGCTCTTGTCACGAGCAGTACTTC.

As for this clonotype: The junction and the germline gene differ at one end; a read error may be behind it. The rearrangement joins TRBV12-3 or TRBV12-4 to TRBJ2-1; D not certain. The CDR3 spans 15 residues. The CDR3 bases are TGTGCAAGCAGTTTAAGGGCTAGTTCTTACAATGAGCAGTTCTTC. This codes for CASSLRASSYNEQFF.

This clonotype was found a few times. The rearrangement links TRBV29-1 to TRBJ1-1; 10 bases are shared with TRBD1. Germline V gene data show CDR1 as SQVTM and CDR2 as ANQGSEA. The CDR3 length is 12 residues. V gave up 6 bases and J gave up 10 bases; unmatched junction bases: 8. CDR3 loop: CSVDGQGERAFF. DNA of the CDR3: TGCAGCGTCGACGGACAGGGGGAGCGAGCTTTCTTT.

The chain joins TRBV7-9 to TRBJ1-2; 7 bases align to TRBD1. The V and J ends lost 3 bases and 8 bases, in that order; junction bases with no gene match: 3. Per the germline V gene, CDR1 is SEHNR and CDR2 is FQNEAQ (reference sequence). The CDR3 loop spans 12 amino acids. Written as DNA, the CDR3 is TGTGCCAGCAGCTTTACAGGGGTCGGCTACACCTTC. This encodes CASSFTGVGYTF.

Of note for this clonotype: At one end, the junction sequence differs from germline, possibly due to a read error. The gene calls are TRBV11-3 and TRBJ1-2; TRBD1 matches 7 bases. Germline CDR1 and CDR2: SGHNT and YENEEA. The CDR3 extends over 16 amino acids. This CDR3 reads CASSIEGRGGIYGYTF. CDR3 coding DNA: TGTGCCAGCAGCATAGAGGGACGAGGGGGCATCTATGGCTACACATTC.

The V and J genes are TRBV11-2 and TRBJ1-6; D is undetermined. This CDR3 is 14 amino acids long. V was cut by 0 bases and J by 11 bases, with 11 bases left in between. Germline V CDR1 and CDR2: SGHAT, FQNNGV. The DNA for the CDR3 is TGTGCCAGCAGCTTAGATCCGGCGACGACACCCCTCCACTTT. The encoded protein is CASSLDPATTPLHF.

Regarding this clonotype: The CDR3 ends on some other residue instead of the conserved phenylalanine or tryptophan, so this is likely a read error. The DNA is omitted, as the CDR3 cannot be located on it reliably, and the CDR3 follows TCRdb's listing. The V gene is TRBV11-2, the J gene TRBJ1-1. The V gene's germline CDR1 is SGHAT and CDR2 FQNNGV. With termini counted, the CDR3 has 14 amino acids. The CDR3 here is CAISLVGRGTETFS.